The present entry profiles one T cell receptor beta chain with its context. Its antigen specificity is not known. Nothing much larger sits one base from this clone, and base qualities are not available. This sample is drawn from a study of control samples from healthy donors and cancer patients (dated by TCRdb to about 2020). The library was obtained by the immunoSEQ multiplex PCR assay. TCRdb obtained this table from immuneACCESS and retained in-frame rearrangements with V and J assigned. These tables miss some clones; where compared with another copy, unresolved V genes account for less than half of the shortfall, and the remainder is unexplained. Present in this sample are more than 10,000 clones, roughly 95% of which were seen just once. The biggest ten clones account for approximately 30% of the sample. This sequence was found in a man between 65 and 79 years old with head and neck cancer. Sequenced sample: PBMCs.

CDR3 loop: CASSEAGHEAFF. In nucleotide form, the sequence is TGTGCCAGCAGTGAGGCGGGGCATGAAGCTTTCTTT. The sequence joins TRBV2 to TRBJ1-1; D gene: possibly TRBD1, on 5 matching bases. The CDR3 runs 12 amino acids, cysteine and phenylalanine included. Only the CDR3 portion is preserved as DNA: 36 bases, with reading frame beginning at the first base. CDR1 and CDR2, per the germline V gene, are SNHLY and FYNNEI. V is cut by 3 bases and J by 7 bases, and the space between the germline ends is 9 bases.